Below are 16 T cell receptor beta chains sequenced from a single sample in a study of T-cell memory formation after mild COVID-19. TCRdb redid the calling of the 5' RACE reads with MiXCR, one entry per CDR3 protein. The table records 550,000 to 600,000 distinct CDR3 sequences, 20% to 25% of them present only once. The sample comprised PBMCs or a T cell subset sorted from them (not recorded which). These receptors originate from an adult woman who had mild COVID-19 (a few samples of this study predate the infection). Cell type and time point are not known.

The chain is built from TRBV2 and TRBJ2-5; D may be TRBD1 or TRBD2 (6 bases each). The CDR3 contains 14 residues. The V end lost 1 base, the J end lost 4 bases, and 10 bases lay between the germline ends. In germline, CDR1 is SNHLY, CDR2 FYNNEI. The DNA of the CDR3 is TGTGCCAGCAGTGAAGTCGGGGGCGGAGAGACCCAGTACTTC. Translating gives CASSEVGGGETQYF.

The V call is TRBV6-5, the J call TRBJ2-2; D is unresolved. Germline V lookup: CDR1 MNHEY, CDR2 SVGAGI. V shed 2 bases and J shed 0 bases, with 13 bases lying between them. CDR3 length: 17 amino acids. As DNA, the CDR3 is TGTGCCAGCAGTTACGGTCCCGCGGTCGCGAACACCGGGGAGCTGTTTTTT. Its translation is CASSYGPAVANTGELFF.

At least ten counts were recorded for this clonotype. V and J are TRBV24-1 and TRBJ2-1; 13 nucleotides line up with TRBD2. Looked up from germline, CDR1 is KGHDR and CDR2 is SFDVKD. Trimming took 3 bases from V and 4 from J; bases not matched to a gene: 8. This CDR3 has 18 amino acids. CDR3 sequence: CATSDPSRTSGSYNEQFF. The CDR3, as DNA: TGTGCCACCAGTGATCCAAGCCGGACTAGCGGGAGTTACAATGAGCAGTTCTTC.

The gene calls are TRBV12-3 or TRBV12-4 and TRBJ2-5, with TRBD2 as a possible D gene (6 bases). CDR3 length equals 15 residues. Trimming took 5 bases from V and 2 from J, leaving 15 bases between them. The CDR3 sequence is CASSLSFGGQETQYF. DNA for the CDR3: TGTGCCAGCAGTCTAAGTTTCGGGGGTCAAGAGACCCAGTACTTC.

The chain employs TRBV28 and TRBJ2-7, with 11 bases identical to TRBD1. Germline trimming cut 5 bases from V and 2 bases from J; bases unmatched to any gene: 5. The V gene's germline CDR1 is MDHEN and CDR2 SYDVKM. The CDR3 totals 15 residues. The CDR3 loop reads CASSTGTGGTYEQYF. As DNA, the CDR3 is TGTGCCAGCAGTACTGGGACAGGGGGGACCTACGAGCAGTACTTC.

V is TRBV29-1 and J is TRBJ1-6; D may be TRBD1 (5 bases). Trimming took off 5 bases at V and 10 bases at J, with 15 bases between the two ends. The CDR3 runs to 13 residues. Germline CDR1 is SQVTM and CDR2 is ANQGSEA. The CDR3 is CSVSGGANSPLHF. The DNA for the CDR3 is TGCAGCGTTTCCGGAGGGGCAAACTCACCCCTCCACTTT.

This clonotype has a handful of counts. J is TRBJ2-7 and V is TRBV29-1; D is ambiguous. The V gene lost 3 bases and the J gene lost 1 base, with 13 bases spanning the gap. Germline values: CDR1 SQVTM, CDR2 ANQGSEA. This CDR3 has 14 residues. The CDR3: CSVDVGDLSYEQYF. The CDR3 DNA sequence: TGCAGCGTTGATGTGGGTGACCTATCCTACGAGCAGTACTTC.

V and J are TRBV12-3 or TRBV12-4 and TRBJ1-3; D not certain. The CDR3 is 15 amino acids. Deletions cut 4 bases from V and 0 bases from J, with 10 bases between. CDR3 in DNA: TGTGCCAGCAGTTCCTCCGGCTTCTCTGGAAACACCATATATTTT. Residues: CASSSSGFSGNTIYF.

The table lists this clonotype with a few counts. V gene TRBV7-9 combines with J gene TRBJ2-7; either TRBD1 or TRBD2 may supply D (5 bases each). CDR1 and CDR2 from the germline V gene are SEHNR and FQNEAQ (reference sequence). V shed 5 bases and J shed 0 bases, with 14 bases lying between them. This CDR3 spans 15 amino acids. This CDR3 is CASSPGAANSYEQYF. The CDR3 region has the DNA TGTGCCAGCAGCCCCGGGGCAGCAAACTCCTACGAGCAGTACTTC.

The CDR3 loop reads CASSDVGVAGINEQYF. For the CDR3, the DNA is TGTGCCAGCAGTGACGTGGGAGTAGCGGGAATCAACGAGCAGTACTTC. V usage is TRBV2 and J usage is TRBJ2-7, with TRBD2 matching over 8 bases. The junction had 12 bases not matched to a gene; V was cut back by 3 bases and J by 5 bases. Germline-derived CDR1 and CDR2 are SNHLY and FYNNEI. CDR3 length: 16 residues.

This clonotype has a handful of counts. In nucleotides, the CDR3 is TGTGCCAGCAAACCGGGGAGCTTAGACATTCAGTACTTC. Translation gives CASKPGSLDIQYF. This rearrangement joins TRBV2 to TRBJ2-4; TRBD2 is a possible D gene (5 bases). Germline CDR1 SNHLY, CDR2 FYNNEI. CDR3 size: 13 residues. V gave up 7 bases and J gave up 8 bases, with 15 bases separating them.

Points on this clonotype: At one boundary the junction diverges from the germline segment, which might be a read error. The chain is built from TRBV11-2 and TRBJ2-5; 9 nucleotides line up with TRBD2. Germline CDR1 SGHAT, CDR2 FQNNGV. The CDR3 runs to 18 residues. The chain's CDR3 is CASSLGVRVAGVGETQYF. The CDR3 nucleotides are TGTGCCAGCAGCTTGGGAGTGAGGGTAGCGGGAGTTGGAGAGACACAGTACTTC.

The V gene is TRBV25-1, the J gene TRBJ2-4; a weak D match, TRBD1 (6 bases). Germline V CDR1 and CDR2: MGHDK, SYGVNS. There are 17 residues in the CDR3. Trimming took 0 bases from V and 3 from J, leaving 15 bases between them. CDR3 nucleotide sequence: TGTGCCAGCAGTGAATACAGGGGAGATACGCGCAAAAACATTCAGTACTTC. Amino acid sequence: CASSEYRGDTRKNIQYF.

The gene calls are TRBV7-6 and TRBJ1-5; D gene uncertain. V lost 2 bases, J lost 4 bases, and 9 bases lay in between. This CDR3 region has 14 residues. Germline assignment: CDR1 SGHVS and CDR2 FNYEAQ. The CDR3 DNA is TGTGCCAGCAGCTTATCCTTAGCAAATCAGCCCCAGCATTTT. Translated, it gives CASSLSLANQPQHF. Using reference TRBV7-6 and TRBJ1-5 for the parts outside the CDR3, the full variable domain is GAGVSQSPRYKVTKRGQDVALRCDPISGHVSLYWYRQALGQGPEFLTYFNYEAQQDKSGLPNDRFSAERPEGSISTLTIQRTEQRDSAMYRCASSLSLANQPQHFGDGTRLSIL.

The chain is built from TRBV2 and TRBJ1-2; D is possibly TRBD1 (6 bases). V was trimmed by 4 bases and J by 2 bases, leaving 11 bases between them. Germline loops: CDR1 SNHLY, CDR2 FYNNEI. The CDR3 extends over 14 amino acids. The chain's CDR3 is CASSGQGPNYGYTF. DNA of the CDR3: TGTGCCAGCAGTGGGCAGGGGCCCAACTATGGCTACACCTTC.

The chain has TRBV3-1 and TRBJ2-7; 10 nucleotides line up with TRBD2. The CDR3 extends over 16 amino acids. Germline-derived CDR1 and CDR2 are LGHDT and YNNKEL (reference sequence). Losses at the gene ends were 5 bases for V and 2 bases for J; bases not matched to a gene: 9. Written as DNA, the CDR3 is TGTGCCAGCAGCTATATAGCGGGGGGCCATGCCTACGAGCAGTACTTC. Protein: CASSYIAGGHAYEQYF.